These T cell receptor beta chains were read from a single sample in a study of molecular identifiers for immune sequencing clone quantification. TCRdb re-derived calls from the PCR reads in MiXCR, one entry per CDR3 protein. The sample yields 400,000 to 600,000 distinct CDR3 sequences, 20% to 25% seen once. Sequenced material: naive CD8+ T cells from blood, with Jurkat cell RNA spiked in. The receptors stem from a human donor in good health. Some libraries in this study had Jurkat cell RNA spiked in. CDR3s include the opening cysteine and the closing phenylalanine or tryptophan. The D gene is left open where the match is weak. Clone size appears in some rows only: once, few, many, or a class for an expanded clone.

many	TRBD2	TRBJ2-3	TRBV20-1	CSARVGAGGDEDTQYF	TGCAGTGCTAGAGTTGGAGCGGGAGGCGATGAGGATACGCAGTATTTT
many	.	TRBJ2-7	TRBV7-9	CASSGNPYEQYF	TGTGCCAGCTCGGGGAACCCCTACGAGCAGTACTTC
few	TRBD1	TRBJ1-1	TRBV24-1	CATSDSWTGENTEAFF	TGTGCCACCAGTGATTCATGGACAGGAGAGAACACTGAAGCTTTCTTT
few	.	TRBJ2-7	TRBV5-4	CASSWWGSYEQYF	TGTGCCAGCAGCTGGTGGGGGTCCTACGAGCAGTACTTC
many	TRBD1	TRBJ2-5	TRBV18	CASSPRTGPIQETQYF	TGTGCCAGCTCACCACGGACAGGCCCTATCCAAGAGACCCAGTACTTC
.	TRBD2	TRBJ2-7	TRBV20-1	CSASTTSGRASIWEQYF	TGCAGTGCTTCCACGACTAGCGGGAGGGCCTCCATTTGGGAGCAGTACTTC
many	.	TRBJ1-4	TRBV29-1	CSARRATNEKLFF	TGCAGCGCCCGGAGAGCAACTAATGAAAAACTGTTTTTT
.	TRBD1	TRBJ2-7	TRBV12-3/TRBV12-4	CASSFRGTESEQYF	TGTGCCAGCAGTTTTCGTGGGACAGAGAGCGAGCAGTACTTC
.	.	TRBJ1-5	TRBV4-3	CASSQDRSPNQPQHF	TGCGCCAGCAGCCAAGACAGGAGCCCTAATCAGCCCCAGCATTTT
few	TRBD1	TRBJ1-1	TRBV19	CASRTGQGWTEAFF	TGTGCCAGTAGAACCGGACAGGGTTGGACTGAAGCTTTCTTT
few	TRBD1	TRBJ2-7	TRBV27	CASSTWDRAYEQYF	TGTGCCAGCAGTACTTGGGACAGAGCCTACGAGCAGTACTTC
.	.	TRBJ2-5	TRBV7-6	CASSLGLLRTDKETRYF	TGTGCCAGCAGCTTAGGTTTGTTGAGGACAGATAAAGAGACCCGGTACTTC
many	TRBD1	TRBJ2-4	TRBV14	CASSHMTGARSENIQYF	TGTGCCAGCAGCCACATGACAGGGGCCCGAAGTGAAAACATTCAGTACTTC
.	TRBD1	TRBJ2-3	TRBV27	CASGLRSGGEDTQYF	TGTGCCAGCGGTTTAAGGTCAGGGGGCGAAGATACGCAGTATTTT
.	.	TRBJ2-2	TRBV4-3	CASSQVASGLGGELFF	TGCGCCAGCAGCCAAGTAGCTTCAGGGCTCGGCGGGGAGCTGTTTTTT
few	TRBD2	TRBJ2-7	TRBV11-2	CASSTWTSGGTSYEQYF	TGTGCCAGCAGCACCTGGACTAGCGGGGGGACCTCCTACGAGCAGTACTTC
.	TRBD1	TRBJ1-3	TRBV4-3	CASSQDSGGYGNTIYF	TGCGCCAGCAGCCAAGATTCAGGGGGATATGGAAACACCATATATTTT
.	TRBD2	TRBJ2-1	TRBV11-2	CASSPRTSGGAGEQFF	TGTGCCAGCAGCCCGCGGACTAGCGGGGGGGCGGGTGAGCAGTTCTTC
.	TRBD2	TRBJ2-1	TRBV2	CASGRTSGRENEQFF	TGTGCCAGCGGGAGGACTAGCGGGAGGGAAAATGAGCAGTTCTTC